The present TCR beta chain was sequenced within a study of shared clonotypes between healthy human individuals. The wider study: A few men and two women, aged 18 to 49, were donors.

Sequencing was performed with immunoSEQ multiplex PCR; in TCRdb, only in-frame clones are kept and a portion is missing. The repertoire holds more than 500,000 clones, with approximately 95% as singletons. CDR1 is SNHLY, CDR2 FYNNEI, per germline. Trimming shortened V by 8 bases and J by 2 bases, and 24 bases separated the two germline ends. The CDR3 is made up of 17 amino acids. Terminally differentiated effector memory CD45RA+ cells were excluded by CCR7 positive selection of CD45RO-negative cells. This TCR was recovered from a woman in her 30s in good health. Sequencing was performed on naive CD8+ T cells sorted from blood. V gene TRBV2 combines with J gene TRBJ1-2, with a weak D call TRBD1 (5 bases). Here the CDR3 reads CASGGRQAADKNYGYTF. The CDR3 nucleotides are TGTGCCAGCGGGGGTCGGCAGGCGGCCGACAAAAACTATGGCTACACCTTC. Full variable domain (outside the CDR3, taken from reference TRBV2 and TRBJ1-2): EPEVTQTPSHQVTQMGQEVILRCVPISNHLYFYWYRQILGQKVEFLVSFYNNEISEKSEIFDDQFSVERPDGSNFTLKIRSTKLEDSAMYFCASGGRQAADKNYGYTFGSGTRLTVV.